This TCR beta chain was captured by sequencing in a study of blood T cell repertoires in COVID-19. Study at large: Sites in the United States, Italy and Spain provided acute and convalescent COVID-19 samples. T cells, B-cell-depleted T cells, or PBMCs provided the cDNA or gDNA that served as material.

Authors' data handling: Cell counts per sample came from amplifying reference gene primers. Only in-frame clones appear in the TCRdb table, and some are missing; sequencing was by immunoSEQ multiplex PCR. V, J and clone size reflect that table, while D and trimming were determined from the DNA. The table lists 260,000 or so clones, around 90% of them singletons. Germline V lookup: CDR1 MNHEY, CDR2 SVGEGT. The CDR3 covers 18 residues. The V gene lost 1 base and the J gene lost 4 bases, with 20 bases spanning the gap. This TCR derives from a human donor in a cohort sampled during active COVID-19. Sequencing was performed on peripheral blood. The V call is TRBV6-2 or TRBV6-3, the J call TRBJ2-1; tentative D call: TRBD1 (6 bases). DNA of the CDR3: TGTGCCAGCAGTTACTTCACTCCCCACTCCCAGGGGTACAATGAGCAGTTCTTC. Translated, it gives CASSYFTPHSQGYNEQFF.